These 4 T cell receptor beta chains originate from one sample sequenced in a study of OX40 agonist ivuxolimab in advanced cancers. Clones were sequenced by immunoSEQ multiplex PCR, and TCRdb holds only the in-frame ones, with some missing. The sample shows over 55,000 clones, 88% of them seen only once. Specimen: CD4+ or CD8+ T cells sorted from blood, collected in a trial of the OX40 agonist ivuxolimab. Receptors originate from an adult with an advanced solid tumor such as melanoma, head and neck, liver or kidney cancer.

This chain's CDR3 is CASSRADREAFF. The CDR3 DNA reads TGTGCCAGCAGCCGTGCTGACCGAGAAGCTTTCTTT. The rearrangement joins TRBV7-9 to TRBJ1-1; D is undetermined. Deletions cut 5 bases from V and 8 bases from J, with 12 bases between. Germline CDR1 and CDR2: SEHNR and FQNEAQ (reference sequence). The CDR3 contains 12 residues.

The chain couples TRBV28 to TRBJ1-1; a weak D match, TRBD1 (5 bases). V lost 6 bases, J lost 3 bases, and 14 bases lay in between. The CDR3 covers 14 residues. The V gene's germline CDR1 is MDHEN and CDR2 SYDVKM. The CDR3 sequence is CASRQTGGDTEAFF. The CDR3 coding sequence is TGTGCCAGCAGACAAACGGGGGGGGACACTGAAGCTTTCTTT.

The table lists this clone with a count of one. This chain connects TRBV9 to TRBJ1-1, with 7 nucleotides matching TRBD1. The CDR3 length is 16 residues. J lost 1 base, V lost 4 bases, and 10 bases had no gene match. Germline-derived CDR1 and CDR2 are SGDLS and YYNGEE. The CDR3 nucleotides read TGTGCCAGCAGCCTCTCCTCCGGACAGGAGAACACTGAAGCTTTCTTT. Protein product: CASSLSSGQENTEAFF.

The gene calls are TRBV27 and TRBJ2-7; 9 nucleotides match TRBD2. Trimming took 3 bases from V and 0 from J; bases not matched to a gene: 6. The germline V gene has CDR1 MNHEY and CDR2 SMNVEV (reference sequence). The CDR3 runs to 16 residues. The CDR3 nucleotides are TGTGCCAGCAGTTTGTCGGGACTAGCCGGCTCCTACGAGCAGTACTTC. Amino acids: CASSLSGLAGSYEQYF.